This T cell receptor (beta chain) came from a study of blood T cell repertoires in COVID-19 (dated by TCRdb to 2018 to 2020). Describing the broader study: Samples from collaborators originated in the United States, Italy and Spain and spanned both the acute and convalescent phases of COVID-19. The prospective study material was composed of cDNA or gDNA derived from T cells, B-cell-depleted T cells, or PBMCs. Subjects who had been exposed to COVID-19, were actively infected with it, or had recovered from it provided the deeply sampled blood TCRbeta repertoires that made up the dataset. The repertoires were released in a freely available public database intended as a resource for research on the immune response to SARS-CoV-2. Samples came from the ongoing ImmuneRACE study (first 160 participants) plus 1,254 subjects from 6 global collaborators. Nearly every sample came with metadata listing a de-identified subject ID, COVID-19 status, age in years and sex. Where available, HLA class I and class II types were obtained from metadata supplied by the sample provider rather than from assay-based typing. Overall results and qualifications from the work: How much clinical and demographic metadata was included differed by source and by participant, and the metadata was provided uncurated.

The CDR3 contains 15 residues, cysteine and phenylalanine counted. Of all the DNA, just the CDR3 is kept, 45 bases in frame from base 1. Via the germline V gene, CDR1 is SNHLY and CDR2 FYNNEI. From V the trimming removes 4 bases and from J it removes 4 bases, while the gene matches leave 2 bases of the junction unaccounted for. Whole blood was collected in K2EDTA tubes by collaborating institutions according to the institutions' own protocols. For TCRbeta analysis, collaborator samples were shipped as frozen whole blood, as isolated PBMCs, or as DNA extracted from either sample type. TCRbeta CDR3 regions were amplified from genomic DNA using the immunoSEQ Assay, a bias-controlled multiplex PCR. Per the source publication's procedure: Nucleated cell counts per sample were estimated from amplification of reference gene primers within the assay. Sequence reads were collapsed and filtered to measure the absolute abundance of every unique TCRbeta CDR3 rearrangement. For each sample, productive Simpson clonality was calculated as the square root of Simpson's diversity index across productive rearrangements. As stored in TCRdb, this immuneACCESS dataset retains in-frame rearrangements with V and J assigned. A fraction of the clones does not appear; measured against another copy, unresolved V genes explain less than half of the discrepancy, and the remainder lacks a known reason. D and trimming come from the DNA, and the V and J calls and clone size come from that table. The sample records around 170,000 clones, about 89% of which are singletons. Approximately 3% of the sample goes to the ten largest clones.

This clone came up a few times. The specificity of this receptor is unknown. No base qualities exist here, and no much larger clone lies one base off it. This TCR came from a man between 60 and 70 years old with acute or convalescent COVID-19. This chain is built from TRBV2 and TRBJ2-1; the central 12 bases match TRBD2. Sequenced material: peripheral blood. The sequenced DNA: TGTGCCAGCAGTGGGACTAGCGGGGTGTACAATGAGCAGTTCTTC. This encodes CASSGTSGVYNEQFF.